This T cell receptor (beta chain) derives from a study of blood T cell repertoires in COVID-19. The overall study: Some COVID-19 samples were acute and others convalescent; all came from the United States, Italy and Spain.

V gave up 5 bases and J gave up 9 bases, with 16 bases separating them. This CDR3 has 13 amino acids. Study processing details: How many nucleated cells were present was estimated from reference gene primer amplification. Some clones are missing from TCRdb's copy, which holds only in-frame ones; the method was immunoSEQ multiplex PCR. Clonal size and the V and J genes are those of that table, whereas D and trimming came from the DNA. The profile shows fewer than 350,000 clones, roughly 85% of them singletons. Cohort assignment relied on participant-reported clinical history. Two negative PCRs, clearance, or symptom resolution were required of recovered Cohort 3 donors.

The sample taken for sequencing was PBMCs or T cells enriched from blood (not recorded which). This chain joins TRBV12-3 or TRBV12-4 and TRBJ1-2; the D is unclear. The TCR was taken from a woman between 50 and 59 years old who had recovered from COVID-19. The CDR3 protein is CASSPVVGRSYTF. For the CDR3, the DNA is TGTGCCAGCAGTCCCGTAGTAGGCAGGAGCTACACCTTC.